A selection of T cell receptor beta chains follows, all from one sample in a study of T-cell memory formation after mild COVID-19. TCRdb analysed the 5' RACE reads with MiXCR anew, one entry per CDR3 protein. This sample carries about half a million distinct CDR3 sequences, 18% of them seen once, and the ten largest clones take approximately 13%. The sample consisted of PBMCs or a T cell subset sorted from them (not recorded which). All receptors come from an adult woman who had mild COVID-19 (a few samples of this study predate the infection). Cell type and time point are not known. Each CDR3 is given with its conserved first and last residue. Fields, in order: V gene, J gene, D gene, clone size, CDR3 protein, CDR3 DNA. The D gene is left open where the match is weak. Clone size is given for some rows only: seen once, a few or many times, or a class if the clone is expanded.

v_call: TRBV6-1
j_call: TRBJ2-1
d_call: NA
clone_size: few
cdr3_aa: CASSESGVNEQFF
cdr3_nt: TGTGCCAGCAGTGAATCCGGGGTCAATGAGCAGTTCTTC

v_call: TRBV27
j_call: TRBJ2-7
d_call: TRBD1
clone_size: few
cdr3_aa: CASSLSTGGDYEQYF
cdr3_nt: TGTGCCAGCAGTTTATCAACAGGGGGAGACTACGAGCAGTACTTC

v_call: TRBV7-2
j_call: TRBJ2-7
d_call: TRBD1
clone_size: NA
cdr3_aa: CASSLSGQGSHF
cdr3_nt: TGTGCCAGCAGCCTCTCGGGACAGGGATCGCACTTC

v_call: TRBV29-1
j_call: TRBJ2-1
d_call: TRBD2
clone_size: many
cdr3_aa: CSVDQGLAGGGIDNEQFF
cdr3_nt: TGCAGCGTTGATCAGGGTTTAGCGGGAGGCGGGATAGACAATGAGCAGTTCTTC

v_call: TRBV5-1
j_call: TRBJ2-7
d_call: TRBD2
clone_size: NA
cdr3_aa: CASSVQGTSGAYEQYF
cdr3_nt: TGCGCCAGCTCGGTACAGGGGACTAGCGGAGCTTACGAGCAGTACTTC

v_call: TRBV10-3
j_call: TRBJ1-1
d_call: NA
clone_size: NA
cdr3_aa: CATWDRRAMNTEAFF
cdr3_nt: TGTGCCACCTGGGATAGAAGGGCAATGAACACTGAAGCTTTCTTT

v_call: TRBV20-1
j_call: TRBJ2-5
d_call: TRBD2
clone_size: NA
cdr3_aa: CSVIRLARTQRPKTQYF
cdr3_nt: TGCAGTGTGATAAGACTAGCAAGGACCCAGCGCCCAAAGACCCAGTACTTC

v_call: TRBV7-8
j_call: TRBJ1-1
d_call: NA
clone_size: NA
cdr3_aa: CASSGRDNTEAFF
cdr3_nt: TGTGCCAGCAGCGGCCGGGATAACACTGAAGCTTTCTTT

v_call: TRBV19
j_call: TRBJ2-3
d_call: TRBD2
clone_size: NA
cdr3_aa: CASSMVSGRSDTQYF
cdr3_nt: TGTGCCAGTAGTATGGTCTCCGGGAGGTCAGATACGCAGTATTTT

v_call: TRBV5-1
j_call: TRBJ1-5
d_call: NA
clone_size: NA
cdr3_aa: CASSVWTGQPQHF
cdr3_nt: TGCGCCAGCAGCGTCTGGACGGGGCAGCCCCAGCATTTT

v_call: TRBV7-9
j_call: TRBJ2-1
d_call: NA
clone_size: few
cdr3_aa: CASSPEVGFTYNEQFF
cdr3_nt: TGTGCCAGCAGCCCCGAGGTAGGGTTCACCTACAATGAGCAGTTCTTC

v_call: TRBV24-1
j_call: TRBJ2-2
d_call: NA
clone_size: few
cdr3_aa: CATSDDGLRTTGELFF
cdr3_nt: TGTGCCACCAGTGATGACGGCCTTAGGACGACCGGGGAGCTGTTTTTT

v_call: TRBV10-3
j_call: TRBJ1-2
d_call: NA
clone_size: NA
cdr3_aa: CAISENGGLDGYTF
cdr3_nt: TGTGCCATCAGTGAAAATGGGGGACTCGATGGCTACACCTTC

v_call: TRBV7-8
j_call: TRBJ2-3
d_call: NA
clone_size: NA
cdr3_aa: CASSPNPRRGIDTQYF
cdr3_nt: TGTGCCAGCAGCCCCAACCCCAGGCGGGGAATAGATACGCAGTATTTT

v_call: TRBV20-1
j_call: TRBJ2-7
d_call: NA
clone_size: few
cdr3_aa: CSARLNVYEQYF
cdr3_nt: TGCAGTGCTAGACTCAACGTCTACGAGCAGTACTTC

v_call: TRBV7-9
j_call: TRBJ2-5
d_call: NA
clone_size: few
cdr3_aa: CASSWDTETQYF
cdr3_nt: TGTGCCAGCAGTTGGGACACAGAGACCCAGTACTTC

v_call: TRBV2
j_call: TRBJ1-1
d_call: NA
clone_size: NA
cdr3_aa: CASWWNTEAFF
cdr3_nt: TGTGCCAGCTGGTGGAACACTGAAGCTTTCTTT

v_call: TRBV4-2
j_call: TRBJ2-1
d_call: NA
clone_size: few
cdr3_aa: CASSHDLGGEQFF
cdr3_nt: TGTGCCAGCAGCCACGACCTAGGGGGTGAGCAGTTCTTC